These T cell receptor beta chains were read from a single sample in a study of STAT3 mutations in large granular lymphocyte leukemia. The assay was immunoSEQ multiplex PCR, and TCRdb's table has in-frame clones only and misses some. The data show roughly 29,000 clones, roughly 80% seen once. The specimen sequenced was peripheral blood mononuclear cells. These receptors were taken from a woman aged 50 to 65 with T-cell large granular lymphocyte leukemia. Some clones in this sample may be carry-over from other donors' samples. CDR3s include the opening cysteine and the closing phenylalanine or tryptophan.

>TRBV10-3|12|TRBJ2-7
CAISENLHEQYF
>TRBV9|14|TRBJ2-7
CASSVGGRVYEQYF
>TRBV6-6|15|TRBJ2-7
CASSYSQGGAYEQYF
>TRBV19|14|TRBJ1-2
CASSIDGVRYGYTF
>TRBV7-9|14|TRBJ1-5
CASSLEGGDQPQHF
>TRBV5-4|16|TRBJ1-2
CASSLAFSGYNYGYTF
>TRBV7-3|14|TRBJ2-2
CASSLTAVTGELFF
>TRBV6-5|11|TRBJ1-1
CASSYPPKAFF
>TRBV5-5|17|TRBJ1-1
CASSLAWAGGLNTEAFF
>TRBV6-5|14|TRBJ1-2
CASSVQGGSSGYTF
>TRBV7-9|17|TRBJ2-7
CASSSLGFADRVYEQYF
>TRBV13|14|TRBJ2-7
CASSLTGRSNEQYF
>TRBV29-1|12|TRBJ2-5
CSVTGDRETQYF
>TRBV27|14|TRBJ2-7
CASSLSIVSYEQYF
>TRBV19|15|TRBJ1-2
CASSPGTGVSNGYTF
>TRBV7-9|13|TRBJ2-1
CASSRRSYDEQFF
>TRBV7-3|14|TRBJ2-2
CASSLNRNTGELFF
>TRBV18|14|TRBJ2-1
CASSPRAAYNEQFF
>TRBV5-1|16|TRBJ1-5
CASSTQGPLSNQPQHF
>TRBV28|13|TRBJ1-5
CASSFDGGQPQHF
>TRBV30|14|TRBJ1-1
CAWRRLGGATEAFF
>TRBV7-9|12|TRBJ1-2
CASSRGTDGYTF
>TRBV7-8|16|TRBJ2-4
CASSLQQGASKNIQYF
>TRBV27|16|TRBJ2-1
CASSPAGTGSYNEQFF
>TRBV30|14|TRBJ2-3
CAWSRDRGSDTQYF
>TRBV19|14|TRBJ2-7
CASSALAGHYEQYF
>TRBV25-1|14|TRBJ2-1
CASSGGLGDNEQFF
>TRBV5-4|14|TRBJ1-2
CASSLYGGATGYTF
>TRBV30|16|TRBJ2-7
CAWSVLSTSGHYEQYF
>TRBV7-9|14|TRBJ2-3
CASSLDGRPDTQYF
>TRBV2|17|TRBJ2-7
CASSEFSWDTWFYEQYF
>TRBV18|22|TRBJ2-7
CASSPRPTSPSTAGTGRNEQYF
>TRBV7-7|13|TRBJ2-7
CASSPTGSNEQYF
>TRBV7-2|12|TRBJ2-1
CASRGEHNEQFF
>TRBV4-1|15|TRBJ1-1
CASSHPWGYNTEAFF
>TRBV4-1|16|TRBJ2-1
CASSPTGTSVHNEQFF
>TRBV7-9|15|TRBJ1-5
CASSRDTGMNQPQHF
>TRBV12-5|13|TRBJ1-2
CASGPGTVYGYTF
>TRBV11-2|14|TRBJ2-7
CASSPPGGSHEQYF
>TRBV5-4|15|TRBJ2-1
CASSAASGTYNEQFF
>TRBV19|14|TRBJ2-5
CASSLTATQETQYF
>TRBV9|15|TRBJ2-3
CASSAGEEGADTQYF
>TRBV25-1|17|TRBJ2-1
CASSEWGLLGSYNEQFF
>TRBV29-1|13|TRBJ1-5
CSAAGARGEPQHF
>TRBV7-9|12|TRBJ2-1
CASSLISNEQFF
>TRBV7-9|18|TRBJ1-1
CASSSRQARWVMNTEAFF
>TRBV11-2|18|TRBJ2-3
CASSLGLLAGVGTDTQYF